This section outlines one TCR beta chain sequence together with its context. Its antigen is currently not known. Nothing much larger sits one base from this clone, and base qualities are not available. The data originate from a study of radiotherapy plus CTLA-4 blockade in lung cancer (dated by TCRdb to 2017 to 2018). Background on the whole study: Among enrolled patients, roughly 17% had an objective response and 25% to 40% reached disease control. Study-wide findings and limitations: After treatment with radiotherapy and ipilimumab, TCR clones that originated in tumors expanded in peripheral blood. Early dynamic changes in blood T cell clones, together with increased serum interferon-beta after radiation, were reported as the strongest predictors of response.

Library generation was performed with the immunoSEQ multiplex PCR assay. TCRdb holds this immuneACCESS table with in-frame rearrangements only. Some clones are missing; in checked studies, unresolved V genes explain under half, and the rest has no known cause. Here the sample has roughly 120,000 clones; nearly 80% occur a single time. Of the sample, roughly 5.3% is held by the ten largest clones. Focal radiation therapy combined with CTLA-4 blockade (ipilimumab) was tested in patients with chemo-refractory metastatic non-small-cell lung cancer. V has 6 bases trimmed and J has 6 bases trimmed; junction bases matching no gene number 5. Taken from the germline V gene, the CDR1 and CDR2 loops are MRHNA and SNTAGT. The cysteine opens and the phenylalanine closes a CDR3 of 13 amino acids. Only the CDR3 region is kept as DNA, spanning 39 bases read in frame from base 1.

Sequences were derived from peripheral blood, sampled from a patient treated with radiotherapy plus ipilimumab. This TCR came from a human donor with non-small cell lung cancer who had a partial response to radiotherapy plus ipilimumab. The rearranged segments are TRBV6-4 and TRBJ2-1, with 7 junctional bases fitting TRBD2. The CDR3 corresponds to CASSRTGGNEQFF. The bases are TGTGCCAGCAGCCGGACGGGGGGCAATGAGCAGTTCTTC.